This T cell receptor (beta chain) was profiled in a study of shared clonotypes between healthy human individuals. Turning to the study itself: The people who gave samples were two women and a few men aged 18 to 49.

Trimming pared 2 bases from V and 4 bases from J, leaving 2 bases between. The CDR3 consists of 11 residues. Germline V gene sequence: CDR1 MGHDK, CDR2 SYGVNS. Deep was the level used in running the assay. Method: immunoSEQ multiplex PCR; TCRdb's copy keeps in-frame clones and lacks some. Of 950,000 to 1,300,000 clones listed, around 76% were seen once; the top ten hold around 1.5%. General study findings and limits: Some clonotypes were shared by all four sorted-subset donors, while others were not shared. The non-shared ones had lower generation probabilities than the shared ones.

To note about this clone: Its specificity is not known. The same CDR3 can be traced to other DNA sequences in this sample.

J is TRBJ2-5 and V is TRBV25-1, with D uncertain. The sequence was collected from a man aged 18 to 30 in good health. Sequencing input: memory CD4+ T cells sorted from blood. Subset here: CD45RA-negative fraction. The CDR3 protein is CASSEGETQYF. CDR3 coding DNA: TGTGCCAGCAGTGAAGGAGAGACCCAGTACTTC. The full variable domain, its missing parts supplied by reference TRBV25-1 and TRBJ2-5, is EADIYQTPRYLVIGTGKKITLECSQTMGHDKMYWYQQDPGMELHLIHYSYGVNSTEKGDLSSESTVSRIRTEHFPLTLESARPSHTSQYLCASSEGETQYFGPGTRLLVL.